These 3 T cell receptor beta chains share one sample of origin, sequenced in a study of post-analysis software for immune sequencing data. These receptors have no identified antigens. Study conclusions and caveats: TRBV5-6, TRBV5-1 and TRBV20-1 belonged to a set of roughly five TRBV segments that were more frequent in patients than controls.

Unique molecular identifiers tagged the TCR beta cDNA libraries. TCRdb independently ran MiXCR on the PCR reads; one entry per CDR3 protein. Among around 200,000 distinct CDR3 sequences listed, roughly 30% were seen once. The specimen sequenced was blood. These receptors came from a girl under 18 with multiple sclerosis.

This clonotype appeared a few times. The chain carries TRBV12-3 or TRBV12-4 and TRBJ1-5, with D unresolved. There are 14 residues in the CDR3. V shed 5 bases and J shed 0 bases, with 8 bases lying between them. The CDR3 reads CASSLGSSNQPQHF. CDR3 DNA: TGTGCCAGCAGTCTAGGGAGTAGCAATCAGCCCCAGCATTTT.

Regarding this clonotype: A read error may produce the germline difference seen at one junction end. V usage is TRBV5-1 and J usage is TRBJ2-7, with 8 bases fitting TRBD2. The CDR3 runs 14 residues. Germline CDR1 reads SGHRS; CDR2 reads YFSETQ. The DNA of the CDR3 is TGCGCCAGCAGCACCGGAGCGGGAGTCTACGGGCAGTACTTC. This gives the protein CASSTGAGVYGQYF. Drawing the rest from reference TRBV5-1 and TRBJ2-7, the complete variable domain is KAGVTQTPRYLIKTRGQQVTLSCSPISGHRSVSWYQQTPGQGLQFLFEYFSETQRNKGNFPGRFSGRQFSNSRSEMNVSTLELGDSALYLCASSTGAGVYGQYFGPGTRLTVT.

This clonotype was picked up many times. The rearrangement uses TRBV29-1 and TRBJ2-5; weak D call: TRBD2 (5 bases). CDR1 is SQVTM, CDR2 ANQGSEA, per germline. V was clipped by 5 bases and J by 1 base, with 11 bases between them. The CDR3 length is 13 residues. The CDR3 sequence is CSVTGTSQETQYF. CDR3 DNA: TGCAGCGTTACCGGAACTAGCCAAGAGACCCAGTACTTC.